What follows are 7 T cell receptor beta chains derived from one specimen sequenced in a study of blood T cell repertoires in COVID-19. Assay used: immunoSEQ multiplex PCR; TCRdb lists only in-frame clones, some missing. The sample has 100,000 to 150,000 clones; approximately 74% are singletons. Sequencing used peripheral blood. These receptors all stem from a man older than 75 with COVID-19, enrolled during active disease.

The chain recombines TRBV29-1 with TRBJ1-1; 8 nucleotides agree with TRBD1. Trimming at V came to 4 bases and at J to 10 bases, leaving 11 bases not matched to a gene. In germline, CDR1 is SQVTM, CDR2 ANQGSEA. The CDR3 is 13 amino acids. DNA of the CDR3: TGCAGCGTTGGGGGAAGTGGGACAGGTGCAGCTTTCTTT. Amino acid sequence: CSVGGSGTGAAFF. The full variable domain, in which reference TRBV29-1 and TRBJ1-1 provide the parts outside the CDR3, is SAVISQKPSRDICQRGTSLTIQCQVDSQVTMMFWYRQQPGQSLTLIATANQGSEATYESGFVIDKFPISRPNLTFSTLTVSNMSPEDSSIYLCSVGGSGTGAAFFGQGTRLTVV.

This clone appeared a single time. The chain combines TRBV19 with TRBJ1-4; TRBD1 matches at 8 bases. V lost 6 bases to trimming and J lost 0 bases; unmatched junction nucleotides: 9. This CDR3 has 17 residues. Germline CDR1 reads LNHDA; CDR2 reads SQIVND (reference sequence). The CDR3 loop is CASRLQGEGATNEKLFF. The CDR3 DNA follows: TGTGCCAGTAGGCTACAGGGGGAAGGGGCAACTAATGAAAAACTGTTTTTT. The variable domain in full, completed from reference TRBV19 and TRBJ1-4, reads DGGITQSPKYLFRKEGQNVTLSCEQNLNHDAMYWYRQDPGQGLRLIYYSQIVNDFQKGDIAEGYSVSREKKESFPLTVTSAQKNPTAFYLCASRLQGEGATNEKLFFGSGTQLSVL.

This clone was seen a single time. The rearrangement uses TRBV5-1 and TRBJ2-1; no reliable D call. The germline CDR1 and CDR2 sequences are SGHRS and YFSETQ. Deletions cut 2 bases from V and 9 bases from J, with 9 bases between. The CDR3 is 12 amino acids. In nucleotides, the CDR3 is TGCGCCAGCAGCTTACAGCCAGGTGAGCAGTTCTTC. Protein product: CASSLQPGEQFF.

This clone was observed a handful of times. V usage is TRBV29-1 and J usage is TRBJ1-2; 9 bases map to TRBD1. The length of the CDR3 is 9 residues. The germline CDR1 and CDR2 sequences are SQVTM and ANQGSEA. V gave up 6 bases and J gave up 13 bases; unmatched junction bases: 3. The CDR3 loop is CSVGQGGTF. CDR3 sequence (DNA): TGCAGCGTGGGACAGGGAGGCACCTTC.

This clone has a handful of counts. The V and J genes are TRBV27 and TRBJ2-1; TRBD2 matches 11 bases. From germline, CDR1 is MNHEY and CDR2 SMNVEV (reference sequence). J gave up 5 bases and V 5 bases, and 17 bases lay outside the gene matches. CDR3 size: 19 residues. CDR3 sequence reads: CASSPGLAGLSGTDNEQFF. The DNA of the CDR3 is TGTGCCAGCAGTCCCGGACTAGCGGGTTTATCAGGGACTGACAATGAGCAGTTCTTC.

This clone was seen only a few times. The genes are TRBV18 and TRBJ1-6; 10 bases agree with TRBD1. The J segment lost 8 bases and the V segment lost 6 bases, leaving 7 bases of the junction unmatched. Germline loops: CDR1 KGHSH, CDR2 LQKENI. The CDR3 has 15 amino acids. The CDR3, as DNA: TGTGCCAGCTCCTCGGGGACAGGGGAATATTCACCCCTCCACTTT. Protein: CASSSGTGEYSPLHF.

The chain has TRBV11-2 and TRBJ2-5; no clear D. V was clipped by 5 bases and J by 2 bases, with 18 bases between them. In germline, CDR1 is SGHAT, CDR2 FQNNGV. This CDR3 is 16 amino acids long. CDR3 protein: CASSPTMGSRQETQYF. DNA of the CDR3: TGTGCCAGCAGCCCTACAATGGGCAGTAGGCAAGAGACCCAGTACTTC.